Reported below is one T cell receptor beta chain. Its antigen is undetermined. The data derive from a study of molecular identifiers for immune sequencing clone quantification. Study at large: Replicates partitioned RNA from approximately 20,000 or 98,000 naive CD8 cells into five parts, sequencing four. Study-wide points: Spiked Jurkat TCR RNA from one cell was reportedly detectable among roughly 910,000 naive cells.

The germline gives CDR1 MNHEY, CDR2 SMNVEV (reference sequence). V shed 3 bases and J shed 4 bases, with 15 bases lying between them. This CDR3 comprises 15 residues. Using its own MiXCR run on the PCR reads, TCRdb lists one record per CDR3 protein. The table has roughly 50,000 distinct CDR3 sequences, roughly 38% seen once; the top ten hold 3% to 4%. Sequenced: naive CD8+ T cells from blood, with Jurkat cell RNA spiked in. Subset defined: FACS-sorted CD8+CD4-CCR7+CD45RA+ naive T cells. The chain links TRBV27 to TRBJ1-2, with D perhaps matching TRBD1 (6 bases). The receptor's source is a human donor in good health. Some libraries in this study had Jurkat cell RNA spiked in. In nucleotides, the CDR3 is TGTGCCAGCAGTTTGAGGGGCGGGGGCTTCTATGGCTACACCTTC. Translated: CASSLRGGGFYGYTF.